The 9 T cell receptor beta chains in this list originate from one sample, sequenced in a study of post-analysis software for immune sequencing data. TCR beta cDNA libraries had unique molecular identifiers. TCRdb re-called the PCR reads through MiXCR, storing one row per CDR3 protein. The table lists about 540,000 distinct CDR3 sequences, 30% to 40% of them singletons. Study conclusions and caveats: In patients, TRBV5-6, TRBV5-1 and TRBV20-1 belonged to roughly 5 TRBV segments found more frequently than in controls.

No antigens are known for them. Sequencing was carried out using blood. Receptors originate from a girl aged 2-17 years with multiple sclerosis.

The rearrangement joins TRBV2 to TRBJ2-2; D not resolved. CDR1 SNHLY and CDR2 FYNNEI come from the germline V gene. The CDR3 runs 14 residues. Trimming stripped 2 bases from V and 1 base from J, with 5 bases between. CDR3 amino acids: CASSEWQNTGELFF. The CDR3 DNA reads as TGTGCCAGCAGTGAATGGCAGAACACCGGGGAGCTGTTTTTT.

The chain has TRBV5-1 and TRBJ2-5, with no clear D. Looked up from germline, CDR1 is SGHRS and CDR2 is YFSETQ. This CDR3 comprises 14 residues. Trimming stripped 0 bases from V and 2 bases from J, with 8 bases between. Written as DNA, the CDR3 is TGCGCCAGCAGCTTGGACAGCGATCAAGAGACCCAGTACTTC. It codes for CASSLDSDQETQYF.

This clonotype was found a few times. The chain employs TRBV6-5 and TRBJ1-1; weak D call: TRBD1 (6 bases). The V gene lost 6 bases and the J gene lost 0 bases, with 8 bases spanning the gap. The CDR3 has 13 residues. CDR1 MNHEY and CDR2 SVGAGI come from the germline V gene. CDR3 nucleotide sequence: TGTGCCAGCAGAGGGGACATGAACACTGAAGCTTTCTTT. Protein: CASRGDMNTEAFF.

This clonotype was counted a few times. The V call is TRBV20-1, the J call TRBJ2-5, with TRBD2 matching 12 bases. J was trimmed by 3 bases and V by 5 bases; bases with no gene match: 7. In germline, CDR1 is DFQATT, CDR2 SNEGSKA (reference sequence). The CDR3 has 15 residues. The CDR3, as DNA: TGCAGTGCTGACCCTAGCGGGGGGGGCAAAGAGACCCAGTACTTC. Amino acid sequence: CSADPSGGGKETQYF.

Comments on this clonotype: This is likely a read error, given that the CDR3 carries no conserved phenylalanine or tryptophan at its end. This chain connects TRBV12-3 or TRBV12-4 to TRBJ1-2; maybe TRBD1 (5 bases). The CDR3 runs 15 residues. The V end lost 3 bases, the J end lost 8 bases, and 19 bases lay between the germline ends. The CDR3 here is CASSLPPDGRDGYTC. The CDR3 nucleotides read TGTGCCAGCAGTTTGCCCCCTGACGGCAGGGACGGCTACACCTGC.

There are a few counts of this clonotype. The chain is built from TRBV20-1 and TRBJ1-2; TRBD1 might be the D (5 bases). Trimming stripped 4 bases from V and 4 bases from J, with 13 bases between. The CDR3 length is 13 residues. Looked up from germline, CDR1 is DFQATT and CDR2 is SNEGSKA (reference sequence). The CDR3 reads CSAKAGKGYGYTF. The CDR3 DNA reads TGCAGTGCTAAAGCAGGGAAAGGCTATGGCTACACCTTC.

This clonotype was found a few times. This chain links TRBV21-1 with TRBJ1-5; the tabulated D call, TRBD1, remains unverified against the DNA. TRBV21-1 is a documented pseudogene. The CDR3 sequence is 13 residues long. The CDR3 sequence is CASRGQCNQPQHF. For the CDR3, the DNA is TGTGCCAGCAGGGGACAGTGCAATCAGCCCCAGCATTTT.

V gene TRBV10-3 combines with J gene TRBJ2-1, with D unresolved. This CDR3 has 13 amino acids. Germline V CDR1 and CDR2: ENHRY, SYGVKD. The V and J ends lost 7 bases and 0 bases respectively, with 7 bases between them. The CDR3 DNA reads as TGTGCCATCATGCCGGACTCCTACAATGAGCAGTTCTTC. This encodes CAIMPDSYNEQFF.

The chain combines TRBV7-2 with TRBJ2-1, with 7 bases fitting TRBD2. V lost 5 bases and J lost 4; bases outside the gene matches: 11. Per germline, CDR1 SGHTA and CDR2 FQGNSA. CDR3 length equals 16 residues. The CDR3 protein is CASSLRWAGEYNEQFF. The CDR3 region has the DNA TGTGCCAGCAGCCTGCGATGGGCGGGGGAGTACAATGAGCAGTTCTTC.